This TCR beta chain came from a study of T cell repertoires and HLA-DP antigens (dated by TCRdb to 2017 to 2018). Study-wide context: The study used an in vitro model of CD4+ T cell alloreactivity in which transduced HeLa cells presented allogeneic HLA-DP. One alloantigen differed from self by one peptide-binding groove amino acid, whereas the other differed by ten, modelling structurally similar versus dissimilar alloantigens. Average DNA input was around 220 ng for sorted CD137+CD4+ samples, compared with 1,200 ng for pre-culture CD4+ samples. Of the three donors, two were male and one was female, and their ages ranged from the 18-to-29 age band up to the 60-to-69 age band.

Taken from the germline V gene, the CDR1 and CDR2 loops are MNHNS and SASEGT. The CDR3 runs 14 residues from the cysteine to the phenylalanine. The only DNA kept is the CDR3, 42 bases in frame from the first base. V is clipped by 7 bases and J by 4 bases, and the sequence between their germline boundaries is 11 bases long. The immunoSEQ multiplex PCR, with forward primers for 54 TRBV segments and reverse primers for 13 TRBJ segments, was used to amplify TCRB CDR3 regions. Pre-culture CD4+ samples were sequenced at deep resolution, targeting 200,000 T cell genomes. Sequencing of amplicons was performed on an Illumina HiSeq System, and 87 bp reads covering the CDR3 were generated. Under the source paper's analysis protocol: Correction for PCR and sequencing errors was applied to reads, and CDR3 regions were defined through alignment to IMGT reference sequences. Synthetic template pools were used to estimate the numbers of templates and unique rearrangements. Clonality was calculated as 1 minus Pielou's evenness. Richness was estimated with the Daley-Smith estimator. Morisita's index was used to measure repertoire overlap. A clone counted as low-abundance if it appeared in cultured samples but went undetected in the pre-culture repertoire of the same donor. TCRdb mirrors the immuneACCESS table, restricted to in-frame sequences. Some clones are absent from its copies; in checked studies, under half trace to an unresolved V gene, and the reason for the others is unknown. That table is the source of V, J and clone size, and D and trimming were worked out from the DNA. The sample table lists over 60,000 clones, roughly 78% of them with a count of one. Around 1.4% of the sample is in the top ten clones.

Magnetic bead negative selection was used to isolate untouched CD4+ T cells from Ficoll-separated PBMC, with an average purity of approximately 98%. Magnetic beads were used to isolate untouched CD4+ T cells from Ficoll-separated PBMC, giving approximately 98% purity with negligible CD8+ contamination. Donors were three healthy blood donors whose buffy coats supplied peripheral blood mononuclear cells. CMV seronegative status was shared by all three donors. The DNeasy Blood & Tissue Kit was used to extract genomic DNA. For each subject, genomic DNA from sorted CD137+CD4+ cells and from pre-culture CD4+ baseline samples underwent TCRB sequencing. A note on this clone: This clone's antigen is unknown. No quality values exist for individual bases; no much larger clone is one base distant.

Overall study outcomes, separate from this receptor: Similar clonality (around 0.36) was observed for sorted CD137+ cells against both alloantigens, and this clonality was much higher than that observed in pre-culture samples (roughly 0.041). Separate analysis of naive and memory CD4+ repertoires was not performed. The study was limited by having just three donors, by relying on a non-physiological HeLa antigen-presenting system, and by using total CD4+ cells as responders. An average cumulative frequency of 36.3% against one allele and less than 65% against the other was found for clones undetected before culture.

Sequenced: CD4+ T cells from PBMCs. The sequence came from a man in his sixties in good health and CMV-seronegative. The chain uses TRBV6-1 and TRBJ2-6; the best D guess is TRBD1, with 5 bases matching. In nucleotides, the sequence is TGTGCCAGCAACCGTCCAGGGGGGGCCAACGTCCTGACTTTC. This codes for CASNRPGGANVLTF.